This paragraph covers one T cell receptor (beta chain) sequence. This sample stems from a study of cytomegalovirus exposure and HLA in healthy donors. The overall study: One earlier analysis, a look at roughly 180 million T cells, found roughly 110 million unique TCR beta sequences.

The PCR contained 60 Vbeta and 13 Jbeta primers. Assay used: immunoSEQ multiplex PCR; TCRdb lists only in-frame clones, some missing. The sample lists roughly 120,000 clones, approximately 80% seen once, with 3.5% to 4.5% in the top ten. After removal of 8 bases from V and 7 bases from J, the junction contained 7 bases not matched to a gene. CDR1 is SGHTS and CDR2 is YDEGEE in the germline V gene. The CDR3 loop spans 13 amino acids. The chain is built from TRBV5-8 and TRBJ2-2, with 8 bases matching TRBD1. The TCR comes from a man aged 30 to 39 in good health and CMV-seropositive. Sequenced: PBMCs. CDR3 DNA sequence: TGTGCCAGTTACCTGGACAGGGTCGGGGAGCTGTTTTTT. Protein product: CASYLDRVGELFF.